The 27 T cell receptor beta chains below all came from one sample that was sequenced in a study of regulatory T cells in long-lasting Graves disease. CDR3-region Arm-PCR and iRepertoire HTBI primers produced the TCR beta libraries. One entry per CDR3 protein results from TCRdb running MiXCR on the multiplex PCR reads. The sample contains around 340,000 distinct CDR3 sequences, around 20% of which appear only once. Time point defined: persistent/refractory GD, antithyroid drugs over 5 years with positive TRAb. RNA extracted from PBMCs served as the sequencing template. The specimen comprised peripheral blood mononuclear cells (PBMCs), sampled when the disease was refractory, from a patient treated with antithyroid drugs. These TCRs come from a female donor with Graves disease.

This clonotype appeared a few times. The chain employs TRBV27 and TRBJ1-1; the match to TRBD1 covers 7 bases. V lost 3 bases to trimming and J lost 8 bases; unmatched junction nucleotides: 6. CDR3 size: 13 residues. Germline loops: CDR1 MNHEY, CDR2 SMNVEV (reference sequence). Here the CDR3 reads CASSFSAQGEAFF. Here the CDR3 DNA reads TGTGCCAGCAGTTTTTCGGCACAGGGGGAAGCTTTCTTT.

This clonotype appeared many times. This chain uses TRBV7-9 with TRBJ2-5, with 7 bases fitting TRBD2. The V gene's germline CDR1 is SEHNR and CDR2 FQNEAQ (reference sequence). V dropped 1 base and J dropped 1; count of bases not matched to a gene: 9. There are 17 residues in the CDR3. The DNA of the CDR3 is TGTGCCAGCAGCTTAGGCCGAGGCGGGGGATCCCAAGAGACCCAGTACTTC. Translation: CASSLGRGGGSQETQYF. Combining the CDR3 with reference TRBV7-9 and TRBJ2-5 gives the whole variable domain DTGVSQNPRHKITKRGQNVTFRCDPISEHNRLYWYRQTLGQGPEFLTYFQNEAQLEKSRLLSDRFSAERPKGSFSTLEIQRTEQGDSAMYLCASSLGRGGGSQETQYFGPGTRLLVL.

Remarks on this clonotype: Since the CDR3 does not end with the conserved phenylalanine or tryptophan, this likely comes from a read error. The genes are TRBV11-2 and TRBJ2-7, with D possibly TRBD2 on 5 matching bases. The CDR3 extends over 12 amino acids. From germline, CDR1 is SGHAT and CDR2 FQNNGV. V was clipped by 1 base and J by 4 bases, with 5 bases between them. CDR3 region: CASSLGEYEQYL. The CDR3 bases are TGTGCCAGCAGCTTAGGGGAGTACGAGCAGTACCTC.

This clonotype was recorded only once. This chain links TRBV12-3 or TRBV12-4 with TRBJ2-2, with 7 nucleotides matching TRBD1. The CDR3 loop spans 15 amino acids. V gave up 7 bases and J gave up 2 bases; unmatched junction bases: 7. CDR3 DNA sequence: TGTGCCAGCACCCCCGGGACAGTTAACACCGGGGAGCTGTTTTTT. Protein product: CASTPGTVNTGELFF.

A word on this clonotype: Without the conserved terminal phenylalanine or tryptophan, this CDR3 likely stems from a read error. The genes are TRBV7-9 and TRBJ1-2, with 7 bases lining up with TRBD1. Germline lookup yields CDR1 SEHNR and CDR2 FQNEAQ (reference sequence). J was trimmed by 7 bases and V by 4 bases; bases with no gene match: 15. The length of the CDR3 is 16 residues. CDR3 loop: CASSSFRTDREGGYTS. The CDR3, as DNA: TGTGCCAGCAGCTCATTTAGGACCGACAGGGAGGGTGGCTACACCTCC.

This clonotype was seen just once. This rearrangement joins TRBV30 to TRBJ1-5; 8 nucleotides line up with TRBD1. Trimming removed 1 base from V and 7 bases from J; junction bases left unmatched: 9. This CDR3 comprises 15 residues. CDR1 GTSNPN and CDR2 SVGIG come from the germline V gene (reference sequence). CDR3 region: CAWSARTGLSQPQHF. CDR3 DNA sequence: TGTGCCTGGAGTGCAAGGACAGGGTTGTCCCAGCCCCAGCATTTT.

This clonotype was seen many times. V and J are TRBV20-1 and TRBJ2-5; no clear D gene. V was trimmed by 4 bases and J by 5 bases, leaving 20 bases between them. The CDR3 sequence is 15 residues long. The germline V gene encodes CDR1 DFQATT and CDR2 SNEGSKA (reference sequence). This CDR3 reads CSAILFGWNSETQYF. The CDR3 DNA follows: TGCAGTGCTATTCTCTTTGGCTGGAACAGTGAGACCCAGTACTTC.

The gene calls are TRBV19 and TRBJ1-5; D remains ambiguous. This CDR3 comprises 14 residues. Germline CDR1 reads LNHDA; CDR2 reads SQIVND (reference sequence). V lost 6 bases to trimming and J lost 4 bases, with 13 bases between them. CDR3 bases: TGTGCCAGTAGATCGGCGGGTAGAAATCAGCCCCAGCATTTT. Its translation is CASRSAGRNQPQHF.

This clonotype appeared a few times. This may arise from a read error, as a much more abundant clone is one base away. This chain links TRBV10-3 with TRBJ2-7; 8 bases map to TRBD1. Germline CDR1 ENHRY, CDR2 SYGVKD. This CDR3 has 14 residues. CDR3 residues: CATSEGGQGYEQYF. The CDR3 bases are TGTGCCACCAGTGAGGGCGGACAGGGCTACGAGCAGTACTTC.

This clonotype was detected only a few times. The chain links TRBV12-3 or TRBV12-4 to TRBJ2-1; 11 nucleotides align to TRBD2. V was clipped by 5 bases and J by 9 bases; unmatched bases: 9. CDR3 length: 15 amino acids. CDR3 amino acids: CASSQTGTSGTEQFF. The CDR3 DNA reads TGTGCCAGCAGTCAAACCGGGACTAGCGGCACTGAGCAGTTCTTC.

This clonotype was seen repeatedly, ten times or more. The gene calls are TRBV20-1 and TRBJ2-7; D gene unclear. Per the germline V gene, CDR1 is DFQATT and CDR2 is SNEGSKA (reference sequence). V lost 2 bases and J 6 bases, leaving 17 bases between the germline ends. The CDR3 length is 14 residues. CDR3 bases: TGCAGTGCTAGACCTAGTTTCGACACTCCCGAGCAGTACTTC. Its translation is CSARPSFDTPEQYF.

This clonotype was seen ten or more times. This sequence joins TRBV18 and TRBJ2-7; the match to TRBD1 covers 10 bases. The germline V gene has CDR1 KGHSH and CDR2 LQKENI. With V trimmed by 3 bases and J by 7 bases, 12 bases remained unmatched. The length of the CDR3 is 16 residues. CDR3 nucleotide sequence: TGTGCCAGCTCACCGATCCCCGGGACAGGGGTCAAGGAGCAGTACTTC. This translates into CASSPIPGTGVKEQYF.

This clonotype was seen at least ten times. This chain uses TRBV6-1 with TRBJ1-2; D not certain. This CDR3 has 13 amino acids. CDR1 and CDR2 from the germline V gene are MNHNS and SASEGT. V was trimmed by 0 bases and J by 2 bases, leaving 4 bases between them. The CDR3 DNA sequence: TGTGCCAGCAGTGAAGCCGCGAACTATGGCTACACCTTC. As protein: CASSEAANYGYTF.

This clonotype was observed many times. In DNA, the CDR3 is TGTGCCAGCAGCTTAGGACGGTGGGCCAGGGTAGGCGAAAAACTGTTTTTT. It translates to CASSLGRWARVGEKLFF. V usage is TRBV7-8 and J usage is TRBJ1-4; maybe TRBD1 (5 bases). Trimming removed 1 base from V and 8 bases from J, with 20 bases in between. The germline V gene encodes CDR1 SGHVS and CDR2 FQNEAQ. This CDR3 comprises 17 residues.

This clonotype was detected ten times or more. The rearrangement joins TRBV2 to TRBJ2-5; a weak D match, TRBD2 (5 bases). CDR1 and CDR2 from the germline V gene are SNHLY and FYNNEI. The CDR3 spans 12 residues. V was trimmed by 10 bases and J by 5 bases, leaving 14 bases between them. The CDR3 sequence: CAIAVRRETQYF. CDR3 nucleotide sequence: TGTGCCATCGCCGTTAGGAGGGAGACCCAGTACTTC.

A word on this clonotype: Possible read error: a much larger clone is one base away. This chain links TRBV27 with TRBJ2-5; 8 positions agree with TRBD2. CDR1 and CDR2 from the germline V gene are MNHEY and SMNVEV (reference sequence). This CDR3 has 12 amino acids. The DNA for the CDR3 is TGTGCCAGCAGTTCCTCGGGAGGGACCCGGTACTTC. Translation gives CASSSSGGTRYF.

The table lists this clonotype with a few counts. The V and J genes are TRBV30 and TRBJ2-5, with D perhaps being TRBD1 or TRBD2 (5 bases each). Germline CDR1 is GTSNPN and CDR2 is SVGIG (reference sequence). The ends were cut back, 4 bases at V and 4 bases at J, with 10 bases in the middle. The CDR3 consists of 12 residues. The CDR3 coding sequence is TGTGCCTGGATTCGGGGCGGAGAGACCCAGTACTTC. Residues: CAWIRGGETQYF.

At least ten counts were recorded for this clonotype. V gene TRBV29-1 combines with J gene TRBJ1-2; TRBD1 matches at 10 bases. V shed 6 bases, J shed 9 bases, and the junction held 10 bases outside the gene matches. The CDR3 has 13 amino acids. Germline values: CDR1 SQVTM, CDR2 ANQGSEA. The CDR3 region has the DNA TGCAGCGTCCCAAAGGGACAGGGGAAGAGCTACACCTTC. Its protein is CSVPKGQGKSYTF.

This clonotype appeared a few times. The CDR3 region is CASSLTPGQPPNYGYTF. As DNA, the CDR3 is TGTGCCAGCAGTTTAACGCCGGGACAACCCCCTAACTATGGCTACACCTTC. The V call is TRBV7-9, the J call TRBJ1-2, with D possibly matching TRBD1 (6 bases). The CDR3 length is 17 residues. From germline, CDR1 is SEHNR and CDR2 FQNEAQ (reference sequence). The germline V and J ends were trimmed by 6 bases and 0 bases, with 20 bases remaining between them.

This clonotype appeared many times. This sequence joins TRBV28 and TRBJ2-5; a possible D gene is TRBD2 (6 bases). V was cut by 7 bases and J by 1 base, with 13 bases left in between. The CDR3 is 14 amino acids. Germline CDR1 and CDR2: MDHEN and SYDVKM. The CDR3 loop reads CASIPAGGQETQYF. DNA for the CDR3: TGTGCCAGCATACCAGCGGGTGGCCAAGAGACCCAGTACTTC. Combining the CDR3 with reference TRBV28 and TRBJ2-5 gives the whole variable domain DVKVTQSSRYLVKRTGEKVFLECVQDMDHENMFWYRQDPGLGLRLIYFSYDVKMKEKGDIPEGYSVSREKKERFSLILESASTNQTSMYLCASIPAGGQETQYFGPGTRLLVL.

This clonotype has a handful of counts. The J gene is TRBJ2-2, the V gene TRBV9; no definite D call. Per germline, CDR1 SGDLS and CDR2 YYNGEE. Trimming stripped 5 bases from V and 4 bases from J, with 9 bases between. This CDR3 is built from 13 residues. This CDR3 reads CASRTSVTGELFF. The CDR3 DNA follows: TGTGCCAGCAGAACGAGCGTCACCGGGGAGCTGTTTTTT.

This clonotype was observed a handful of times. A much larger clone lies one base from this, so it may be a read error. The J gene is TRBJ2-7, the V gene TRBV12-3 or TRBV12-4, with 10 bases that match TRBD1. The CDR3 has 13 residues. The V and J ends lost 3 bases and 5 bases, in that order; junction bases with no gene match: 1. CDR3 DNA: TGTGCCAGCAGTTTCGGACAGGGGGACGAGCAGTACTTC. This codes for CASSFGQGDEQYF.

This clonotype was seen a handful of times. The chain uses TRBV11-1 and TRBJ2-1, with D perhaps given as TRBD1 or TRBD2 (5 bases each). The V gene's germline CDR1 is SGHAT and CDR2 FQDESV (reference sequence). Between the trimmed V and J ends, which lost 6 bases and 0 bases, there was a span of 12 bases. The CDR3 is 15 residues long. The CDR3 protein is CASSPGTSSYNEQFF. CDR3 bases: TGTGCCAGCAGTCCCGGGACCAGCTCCTACAATGAGCAGTTCTTC.

In this sample, this clonotype turned up many times. The chain recombines TRBV28 with TRBJ2-5; D is uncertain. This CDR3 spans 14 amino acids. V was pared by 7 bases and J by 2 bases, with 14 bases between. Germline V CDR1 and CDR2: MDHEN, SYDVKM. This CDR3 reads CASTNWSPQETQYF. In DNA form, the CDR3 reads TGTGCCAGCACCAACTGGAGTCCTCAAGAGACCCAGTACTTC.

This clonotype was seen many times. The rearrangement joins TRBV5-1 to TRBJ1-6, with a possible D match to TRBD1 (5 bases). V lost 2 bases to trimming and J lost 10 bases, with 13 bases between them. Germline V gene data show CDR1 as SGHRS and CDR2 as YFSETQ. The CDR3 loop spans 14 amino acids. The CDR3 nucleotides read TGCGCCAGCAGCTTTTCAGGGATAGAATCACCCCTCCACTTT. This sequence encodes CASSFSGIESPLHF.

This clonotype was seen repeatedly, ten times or more. The V and J genes are TRBV20-1 and TRBJ2-7; 10 bases fit TRBD2. This CDR3 is 14 amino acids long. The ends lost 3 bases at V and 4 bases at J; junction bases unmatched: 6. The V gene's germline CDR1 is DFQATT and CDR2 SNEGSKA (reference sequence). CDR3 nucleotide sequence: TGCAGTGCTAGGGACCTAGCGGGAGTTTACGAGCAGTACTTC. It is translated as CSARDLAGVYEQYF.

This clonotype was recorded a few times. The chain employs TRBV2 and TRBJ2-2; 7 nucleotides line up with TRBD1. CDR1 is SNHLY and CDR2 is FYNNEI in the germline V gene. Trimming took 6 bases from V and 4 from J; bases not matched to a gene: 5. The CDR3 has 14 amino acids. The CDR3: CASSSGGRTGELFF. For the CDR3, the DNA is TGTGCCAGCAGCTCAGGGGGACGCACCGGGGAGCTGTTTTTT.